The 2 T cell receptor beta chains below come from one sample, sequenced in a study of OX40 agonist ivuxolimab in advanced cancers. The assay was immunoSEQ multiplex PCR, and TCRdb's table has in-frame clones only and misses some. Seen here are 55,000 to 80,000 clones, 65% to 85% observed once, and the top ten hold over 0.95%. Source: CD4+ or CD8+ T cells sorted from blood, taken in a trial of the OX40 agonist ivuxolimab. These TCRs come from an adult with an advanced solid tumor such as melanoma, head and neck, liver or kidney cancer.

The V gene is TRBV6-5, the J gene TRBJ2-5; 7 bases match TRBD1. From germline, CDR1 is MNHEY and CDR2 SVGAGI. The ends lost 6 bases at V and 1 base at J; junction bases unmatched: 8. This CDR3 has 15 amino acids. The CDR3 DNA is TGTGCCAGCAGCCGAAGGGGGCCTGTCCAAGAGACCCAGTACTTC. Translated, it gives CASSRRGPVQETQYF.

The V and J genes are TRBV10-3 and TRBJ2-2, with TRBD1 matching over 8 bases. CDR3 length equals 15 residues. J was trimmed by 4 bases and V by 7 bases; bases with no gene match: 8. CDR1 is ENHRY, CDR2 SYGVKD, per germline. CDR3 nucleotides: TGTGCCATCACCTCGGACAGGGTGAGCACCGGGGAGCTGTTTTTT. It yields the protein CAITSDRVSTGELFF.